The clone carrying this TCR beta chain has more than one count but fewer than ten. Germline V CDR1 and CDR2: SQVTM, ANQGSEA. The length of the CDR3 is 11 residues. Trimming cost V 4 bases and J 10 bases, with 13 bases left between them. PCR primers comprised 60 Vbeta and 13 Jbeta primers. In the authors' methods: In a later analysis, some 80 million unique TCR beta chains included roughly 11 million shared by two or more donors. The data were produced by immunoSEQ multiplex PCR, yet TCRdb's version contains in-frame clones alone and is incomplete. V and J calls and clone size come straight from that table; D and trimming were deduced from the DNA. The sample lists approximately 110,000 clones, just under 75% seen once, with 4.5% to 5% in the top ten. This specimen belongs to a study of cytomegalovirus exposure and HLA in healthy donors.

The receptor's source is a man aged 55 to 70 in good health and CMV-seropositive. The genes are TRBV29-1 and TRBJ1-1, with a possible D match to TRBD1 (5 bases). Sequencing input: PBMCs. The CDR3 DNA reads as TGCAGCGTTGCGCGACCGGGGGGAGCTTTCTTT. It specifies CSVARPGGAFF.